This TCR beta chain stems from a study of cytomegalovirus exposure and HLA in healthy donors. Though nominally healthy at sampling, donors likely had unrecorded immune exposures. General study findings and limits: Later analysis revealed greater clonal expansion in HLA-associated TCR beta chains than in equally common others. Generally TCR sequences proved uncommon, though certain public TCRs appeared in numerous donors.

PCR used 60 Vbeta primers and 13 Jbeta primers. Profiled with immunoSEQ multiplex PCR; TCRdb holds only in-frame clones, not every one. This table has about 150,000 clones, around 74% appearing once. Trimming took off 4 bases at V and 10 bases at J, with 19 bases between the two ends. The CDR3 length is 14 residues. Per the germline V gene, CDR1 is SEHNR and CDR2 is FQNEAQ (reference sequence). Concerning this clone itself: Its target is not known.

This TCR derives from a man aged 18 to 30 in good health and CMV-seronegative. The specimen sequenced was PBMCs. The chain recombines TRBV7-9 with TRBJ1-1, with a possible D match to TRBD1 (6 bases). For the CDR3, the DNA is TGTGCCAGCAGCTCCTCCCGGGACACGCTAGGAGCTTTCTTT. Protein: CASSSSRDTLGAFF.